This TCR beta chain was obtained from a study of T cell repertoires in cytomegalovirus infection. Study background: An indication of both CMV infection and matching HLA type came from public TCR beta signatures.

MiXCR, applied by TCRdb to the reads, yields one record per CDR3 protein. In the table there are about 920,000 distinct CDR3 sequences, around a third of which are singletons. As regards this clonotype: The antigen is undetermined.

CDR3 length equals 16 residues. Germline assignment: CDR1 SGHNT and CDR2 YYREEE (reference sequence). Between the trimmed V and J ends, which lost 4 bases and 4 bases, there was a span of 20 bases. The sequenced sample was cultured CD8+ T cells from PBMCs, obtained from culture after CMV antigen stimulation. V gene TRBV5-4 combines with J gene TRBJ1-2; D gene unclear. The receptor was isolated from a human donor in good health (CMV status not recorded). Some clones in this sample may be carry-over from other donors' samples. The CDR3 loop is CASSHTREISPYGYTF. The CDR3 region has the DNA TGTGCCAGCAGCCACACACGGGAGATAAGCCCCTATGGCTACACCTTC. The full variable domain, its missing parts supplied by reference TRBV5-4 and TRBJ1-2, is ETGVTQSPTHLIKTRGQQVTLRCSSQSGHNTVSWYQQALGQGPQFIFQYYREEENGRGNFPPRFSGLQFPNYSSELNVNALELDDSALYLCASSHTREISPYGYTFGSGTRLTVV.